This entry lists 21 T cell receptor beta chains sequenced from one sample in a study of T cell responses to AZD1222 COVID-19 vaccine. Method: immunoSEQ multiplex PCR; TCRdb's copy keeps in-frame clones and lacks some. The repertoire includes some 180,000 clones, about 93% of them detected once, and about 2.1% sits in the top ten. The starting material was peripheral blood, obtained 28 days after the second AZD1222 dose. The receptors come from an adult who received the AZD1222 COVID-19 vaccine.

This clone was picked up one time. The chain couples TRBV5-1 to TRBJ1-3; 7 nucleotides align to TRBD1. The junction had 4 bases not matched to a gene; V was cut back by 4 bases and J by 0 bases. This CDR3 comprises 15 residues. The germline gives CDR1 SGHRS, CDR2 YFSETQ. For the CDR3, the DNA is TGCGCCAGCAGCATGGGACAGCTCTCTGGAAACACCATATATTTT. Translation: CASSMGQLSGNTIYF.

This chain links TRBV5-1 with TRBJ1-1, with D perhaps TRBD1 (5 bases). The V and J ends lost 0 bases and 5 bases respectively, with 5 bases between them. Germline V gives CDR1 SGHRS, CDR2 YFSETQ. This CDR3 has 12 amino acids. In DNA, the CDR3 is TGCGCCAGCAGCTTGGAGGGGACTGAAGCTTTCTTT. Residues: CASSLEGTEAFF.

The chain joins TRBV5-4 to TRBJ2-7; TRBD2 aligns across 14 bases. Looked up from germline, CDR1 is SGHNT and CDR2 is YYREEE (reference sequence). Trimming cost V 3 bases and J 7 bases; bases outside gene matches: 12. This CDR3 is built from 17 residues. This CDR3 reads CASSSGTSGGPVKEQYF. DNA of the CDR3: TGTGCCAGCAGCTCAGGGACTAGCGGGGGCCCCGTCAAAGAGCAGTACTTC.

This clone appeared once. The chain recombines TRBV19 with TRBJ2-7, with D tentatively TRBD1 or TRBD2 (5 bases each). V was shortened by 4 bases and J by 0 bases, with 13 bases between the two germline ends. Germline assignment: CDR1 LNHDA and CDR2 SQIVND (reference sequence). The CDR3 covers 15 residues. The CDR3 loop is CASSRGSGLSYEQYF. The CDR3 DNA is TGTGCCAGTAGTAGGGGGAGCGGCCTCTCCTACGAGCAGTACTTC.

The CDR3 loop is CASPRDRASSEAFF. The CDR3 DNA is TGTGCCAGCCCTCGGGACAGGGCGAGCTCTGAAGCTTTCTTT. The V and J genes are TRBV6-5 and TRBJ1-1, with 9 bases identical to TRBD1. Germline values: CDR1 MNHEY, CDR2 SVGAGI. The length of the CDR3 is 14 residues. V shed 8 bases, J shed 6 bases, and the junction held 10 bases outside the gene matches.

This clone was recorded once. The chain recombines TRBV5-1 with TRBJ2-7; 10 bases are a match to TRBD2. From germline, CDR1 is SGHRS and CDR2 YFSETQ. V shed 0 bases, J shed 0 bases, and the junction held 9 bases outside the gene matches. This CDR3 region has 18 residues. The CDR3 DNA reads TGCGCCAGCAGCTTGGGCCTAGCGGGAGATGGGGGCTCCTACGAGCAGTACTTC. The encoded protein is CASSLGLAGDGGSYEQYF.

This rearrangement joins TRBV6-5 to TRBJ2-1; a weak D match, TRBD2 (6 bases). The CDR3 spans 16 residues. The V and J ends lost 2 bases and 3 bases respectively, with 14 bases between them. Germline V lookup: CDR1 MNHEY, CDR2 SVGAGI. CDR3 sequence reads: CASSYLGGLGYNEQFF. The CDR3, as DNA: TGTGCCAGCAGTTACCTGGGGGGACTCGGCTACAATGAGCAGTTCTTC.

The sample holds one count of this clone. The rearrangement uses TRBV4-3 and TRBJ2-5; TRBD2 aligns across 7 bases. CDR1 is LGHNA, CDR2 YSLEER, per germline. After removal of 0 bases from V and 2 bases from J, the junction contained 9 bases not matched to a gene. The CDR3 is 17 residues long. CDR3 sequence: CASSQDRLGEGQETQYF. Written as DNA, the CDR3 is TGCGCCAGCAGCCAAGACCGACTAGGGGAGGGACAAGAGACCCAGTACTTC.

The chain couples TRBV3-1 (or the pseudogene TRBV3-2) to TRBJ1-6; D is uncertain. The CDR3 consists of 14 residues. The germline V gene has CDR1 LGHDT and CDR2 YNNKEL (reference sequence). The V end lost 1 base, the J end lost 6 bases, and 7 bases lay between the germline ends. The CDR3 sequence: CASSQGRVNSPLHF. DNA of the CDR3: TGTGCCAGCAGCCAAGGGCGGGTTAATTCACCCCTCCACTTT.

The chain recombines TRBV6-5 with TRBJ1-5; 8 nucleotides align to TRBD1. Losses at the gene ends were 6 bases for V and 6 bases for J; bases not matched to a gene: 10. This CDR3 has 15 amino acids. Germline V gene lookup returns CDR1 MNHEY and CDR2 SVGAGI. The CDR3 is CASSAGTGGGQPQHF. As DNA, the CDR3 is TGTGCCAGCAGCGCGGGTACAGGGGGAGGTCAGCCCCAGCATTTT.

The chain links TRBV5-1 to TRBJ1-3, with D hard to call. The CDR3 length is 15 residues. Trimming left V 4 bases short and J 4 bases short, with 15 bases between. In germline, CDR1 is SGHRS, CDR2 YFSETQ. The CDR3 is CASSPPGGGGNTIYF. The CDR3 DNA reads TGCGCCAGCAGCCCCCCGGGCGGCGGGGGAAACACCATATATTTT.

This clone was observed a handful of times. The V gene is TRBV7-9, the J gene TRBJ1-6; D is unresolved. The CDR3 runs 15 residues. CDR1 SEHNR and CDR2 FQNEAQ come from the germline V gene (reference sequence). Trimming removed 2 bases from V and 6 bases from J, with 11 bases in between. CDR3 sequence: CASSLLSRSNSPLHF. Written as DNA, the CDR3 is TGTGCCAGCAGCTTATTGTCCAGGAGTAATTCACCCCTCCACTTT.

The J gene is TRBJ2-7, the V gene TRBV7-7; D may match TRBD1 or TRBD2 (5 bases each). From germline, CDR1 is SSHAT and CDR2 FNYEAQ (reference sequence). Trimming stripped 5 bases from V and 3 bases from J, with 17 bases between. The CDR3 is made up of 15 amino acids. CDR3 sequence reads: CASSQDFGGYYEQYF. In DNA, the CDR3 is TGTGCCAGCAGCCAAGACTTTGGGGGATACTACGAGCAGTACTTC.

This chain links TRBV18 with TRBJ1-5; unclear D gene. Germline CDR1 and CDR2: KGHSH and LQKENI. V was trimmed by 1 base and J by 0 bases, leaving 4 bases between them. CDR3 length: 14 amino acids. DNA of the CDR3: TGTGCCAGCTCACCACTGTATAGCAATCAGCCCCAGCATTTT. This gives the protein CASSPLYSNQPQHF.

This clone was seen a single time. Other DNA sequences in the sample encode the same CDR3. In nucleotides, the CDR3 is TGCAGTGCTAGTTCCGGGGATCAGCCCCAGCATTTT. Encoded protein: CSASSGDQPQHF. V usage is TRBV20-1 and J usage is TRBJ1-5; D gene uncertain. Between the trimmed V and J ends, which lost 3 bases and 5 bases, there was a span of 8 bases. CDR1 DFQATT and CDR2 SNEGSKA come from the germline V gene (reference sequence). The CDR3 length is 12 residues.

The chain has TRBV9 and TRBJ2-3; 9 bases map to TRBD1. Germline CDR1 reads SGDLS; CDR2 reads YYNGEE. J was trimmed by 2 bases and V by 2 bases; bases with no gene match: 3. The CDR3 has 15 residues. CDR3 sequence (DNA): TGTGCCAGCAGCGTTGGACAGGGGAACACAGATACGCAGTATTTT. This codes for CASSVGQGNTDTQYF.

With regard to this clone: No DNA is shown, since the ends of the CDR3 on it are uncertain; the CDR3 is the one TCRdb lists. The chain links TRBV19 to TRBJ1-2; the D call of TRBD1 is as the table states it, not checked on the DNA. CDR1 is LNHDA, CDR2 SQIVND, per germline (reference sequence). The CDR3 spans 16 residues, counting both ends. The CDR3 reads CASTSGQRIANYGYTF.

The chain joins TRBV7-9 to TRBJ2-2; TRBD2 agrees at 7 bases. Germline-derived CDR1 and CDR2 are SEHNR and FQNEAQ (reference sequence). The CDR3 has 15 amino acids. With V trimmed by 1 base and J by 6 bases, 5 bases remained unmatched. The CDR3 reads CASSLGRGSPGELFF. The CDR3 nucleotides read TGTGCCAGCAGCTTAGGGCGGGGGAGCCCCGGGGAGCTGTTTTTT.

The V and J genes are TRBV18 and TRBJ2-7; possible D gene TRBD1, 6 bases. V shed 1 base and J shed 2 bases, with 15 bases lying between them. CDR3 length: 16 amino acids. Germline V gene data show CDR1 as KGHSH and CDR2 as LQKENI. The CDR3 DNA follows: TGTGCCAGCTCACCACTCAACAGGGAAACTCCCTACGAGCAGTACTTC. Protein product: CASSPLNRETPYEQYF.

This clone was recorded only once. The chain recombines TRBV20-1 with TRBJ1-5, with D tentatively TRBD1 (5 bases). This CDR3 is 17 amino acids long. Germline V lookup: CDR1 DFQATT, CDR2 SNEGSKA (reference sequence). With 3 bases removed from V and 0 bases from J, the gap between germline ends came to 18 bases. For the CDR3, the DNA is TGCAGTGCTAGTGTCAGAGGGGATACGTATAGCAATCAGCCCCAGCATTTT. It codes for CSASVRGDTYSNQPQHF.

This chain links TRBV18 with TRBJ2-7, with D possibly TRBD2 on 6 matching bases. CDR3 length: 15 residues. Trimming left V 2 bases short and J 5 bases short, with 16 bases between. Per the germline V gene, CDR1 is KGHSH and CDR2 is LQKENI. For the CDR3, the DNA is TGTGCCAGCTCACCAAATAGCGGATCGGCCCACGAGCAGTACTTC. It yields the protein CASSPNSGSAHEQYF.